The rows below give T cell receptor beta chains drawn from one sample of a study of blood T cell repertoires in COVID-19. TCRdb keeps only in-frame clones here, not all; method: immunoSEQ multiplex PCR. Among just under 95,000 clones listed, roughly 80% were seen once. Source material: peripheral blood. The receptors originated from a man aged 50-59 years who had recovered from COVID-19. The CDR3 runs from the conserved cysteine through the conserved F or W. The D gene is left open where the match is weak. Clone size is stated in some rows and not others, as once, few, many or a class when expanded.

j_call	v_call	clone_size	d_call	cdr3_nt	cdr3_aa
TRBJ1-4	TRBV6-5	-	TRBD1	TGTGCCAGCAGGGGCTCCGGGACAGCTAATGAAAAACTGTTTTTT	CASRGSGTANEKLFF
TRBJ1-5	TRBV5-1	-	-	TGCGCCAGCAGCTTTCTGGGAGATCAGCCCCAGCATTTT	CASSFLGDQPQHF
TRBJ1-2	TRBV6-5	-	TRBD1	TGTGCCAGCAGTTCCACGACAGGGTTAAGGGGCTACACCTTC	CASSSTTGLRGYTF
TRBJ2-7	TRBV4-1	-	-	TGCGCCAGCAGCCGGTCACAGGAGCAGCACGAGCAGTACTTC	CASSRSQEQHEQYF
TRBJ2-3	TRBV7-9	once	TRBD2	TGTGCCAGCAGCACTAGCGGGGGGAGAGATACGCAGTATTTT	CASSTSGGRDTQYF
TRBJ1-1	TRBV3-1/TRBV3-2	-	-	TGTGCCAGCAGCCCCACGACAGGAAACACTGAAGCTTTCTTT	CASSPTTGNTEAFF
TRBJ2-7	TRBV7-8	-	TRBD1	TGTGCCAGCAGCTTAAATAAGGGGACAGGGGGGACCTACGAGCAGTACTTC	CASSLNKGTGGTYEQYF
TRBJ1-1	TRBV15	-	-	TGTGCCACCAGCAGAGATCGGGGGAACACTGAAGCTTTCTTT	CATSRDRGNTEAFF
TRBJ2-7	TRBV6-1	-	TRBD1	TGTGCCAGCAGTGAAATCGGGACAGGGTTGTCCTACGAGCAGTACTTC	CASSEIGTGLSYEQYF
TRBJ2-7	TRBV21-1	-	-	TGTGCCAGCAGCAAAGCCCTGATTCACATCGACAGGAGCTCCTACGAGCAGTACTTC	CASSKALIHIDRSSYEQYF